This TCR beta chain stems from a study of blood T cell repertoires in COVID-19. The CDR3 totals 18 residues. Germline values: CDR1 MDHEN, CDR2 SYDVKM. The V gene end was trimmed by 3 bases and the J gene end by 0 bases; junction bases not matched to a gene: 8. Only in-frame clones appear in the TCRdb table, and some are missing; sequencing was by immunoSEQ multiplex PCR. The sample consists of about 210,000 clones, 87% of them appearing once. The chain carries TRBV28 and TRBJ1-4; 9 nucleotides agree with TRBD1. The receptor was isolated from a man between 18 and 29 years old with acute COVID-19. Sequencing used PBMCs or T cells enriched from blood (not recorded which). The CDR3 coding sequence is TGTGCCAGCAGTTTTACCCTTGACAGGGGGGCAACTAATGAAAAACTGTTTTTT. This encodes CASSFTLDRGATNEKLFF.